The clone carrying this T cell receptor beta chain was observed a single time. The target antigen is unknown. The sample belongs to a study of CD8 T cells in Susac syndrome. Study in general: There were Susac syndrome patients who were therapy-naive at blood draw, others on corticosteroids, and others on intravenous immunoglobulin alone.

CDR3 length equals 13 residues. Germline CDR1 SGHRS, CDR2 YFSETQ. With 0 bases removed from V and 4 bases from J, the gap between germline ends came to 7 bases. An input of roughly 0.5 to 1 ug of RNA was subjected to reverse transcription using random hexamers. By means of immunoSEQ multiplex PCR, TCR beta CDR3 spanning 54 Vbeta and 13 Jbeta underwent amplification. TCRdb independently ran MiXCR on the immunoSEQ multiplex PCR reads; one entry per CDR3 protein. Here the sample spans 84,000 or so distinct CDR3 sequences, approximately 95% being singletons. Study observations and caveats: Clonal CD8+ expansion in Susac was highest in TEMRA cells and active patients.

V is TRBV5-1 and J is TRBJ1-1; D uncertain. Sequencing used CD8+ T cells from PBMCs. This clonotype was obtained from a human donor with Susac syndrome. CDR3 residues: CASSLAGVTEAFF. The DNA for the CDR3 is TGCGCCAGCAGCTTGGCTGGGGTCACTGAAGCTTTCTTT.